The 20 T cell receptor beta chains listed next were all sequenced from one sample in a study of cytomegalovirus exposure and HLA in healthy donors. The PCR contained 60 Vbeta and 13 Jbeta primers. Measured with immunoSEQ multiplex PCR; TCRdb has only the in-frame clones, and not every one. The sample has about 180,000 clones, about 78% seen once; the top ten hold around 6%. Sequenced material: PBMCs. These receptors were taken from a man aged 40-49 years in good health and CMV-seronegative.

This chain connects TRBV7-8 to TRBJ2-3, with D uncertain. Germline lookup yields CDR1 SGHVS and CDR2 FQNEAQ. This CDR3 is built from 16 residues. Trimming removed 1 base from V and 5 bases from J, with 16 bases in between. Written as DNA, the CDR3 is TGTGCCAGCAGCTTAGTCAGGCTCTCAGTGGGAGATACGCAGTATTTT. This gives the protein CASSLVRLSVGDTQYF.

The rearrangement uses TRBV6-5 and TRBJ2-3; maybe TRBD2 (5 bases). Germline CDR1 is MNHEY and CDR2 is SVGAGI. V was shortened by 2 bases and J by 5 bases, with 11 bases between the two germline ends. This CDR3 spans 14 amino acids. The CDR3 DNA follows: TGTGCCAGCAGTTACGGGCTAGCCTTAGATACGCAGTATTTT. Translated, it gives CASSYGLALDTQYF.

This chain uses TRBV30 with TRBJ2-5, with TRBD2 identical over 9 bases. Near its end, the DNA agrees better with TRBJ2-7, so the J call may be wrong. This CDR3 spans 15 amino acids. Germline CDR1 and CDR2: GTSNPN and SVGIG (reference sequence). CDR3: CAWSQRGAGGLEQYF. CDR3 sequence (DNA): TGTGCCTGGAGTCAGCGGGGGGCCGGAGGCCTCGAGCAGTACTTC.

The chain employs TRBV19 and TRBJ2-1; D perhaps matches TRBD2 (7 bases). The CDR3 spans 18 residues. The germline gives CDR1 LNHDA, CDR2 SQIVND (reference sequence). The V and J ends lost 6 bases and 0 bases respectively, with 21 bases between them. The CDR3 DNA reads as TGTGCCAGTAGCAACTCCGGGGGCGGGGGCGGCTCCTACAATGAGCAGTTCTTC. Translation: CASSNSGGGGGSYNEQFF.

The chain uses TRBV5-1 and TRBJ1-4, with TRBD1 matching 7 bases. This CDR3 is built from 15 residues. In germline, CDR1 is SGHRS, CDR2 YFSETQ. The V gene end was trimmed by 2 bases and the J gene end by 6 bases; junction bases not matched to a gene: 7. The CDR3 region has the DNA TGCGCCAGCAGCTTTACAGGGGCGCCGGATGAAAAACTGTTTTTT. Translated, it gives CASSFTGAPDEKLFF.

The CDR3, as DNA: TGCGCCAGCAGCCCAACAAGACAGGGGGATACGCAGTATTTT. Its translation is CASSPTRQGDTQYF. The chain has TRBV5-1 and TRBJ2-3; 8 bases align to TRBD1. In germline, CDR1 is SGHRS, CDR2 YFSETQ. This CDR3 comprises 14 residues. Trimming took 4 bases from V and 6 from J; bases not matched to a gene: 7.

V usage is TRBV5-1 and J usage is TRBJ1-1, with 8 bases aligning to TRBD1. CDR3 length: 16 amino acids. Germline V CDR1 and CDR2: SGHRS, YFSETQ. V gave up 3 bases and J gave up 1 base; unmatched junction bases: 8. In DNA, the CDR3 is TGCGCCAGCAGCTCACGGACAGGGTCGGGGAACACTGAAGCTTTCTTT. It specifies CASSSRTGSGNTEAFF.

The chain carries TRBV7-7 and TRBJ2-7, with D possibly TRBD2 on 8 matching bases. The CDR3 is 15 amino acids. Trimming took 5 bases from V and 3 from J, leaving 17 bases between them. Germline V gene lookup returns CDR1 SSHAT and CDR2 FNYEAQ (reference sequence). DNA for the CDR3: TGTGCCAGCAGCCCCGGGGGGGGACAGATCTACGAGCAGTACTTC. This encodes CASSPGGGQIYEQYF. The full variable domain, with the rest looked up from reference TRBV7-7 and TRBJ2-7, is GAGVSQSPRYKVTKRGQDVTLRCDPISSHATLYWYQQALGQGPEFLTYFNYEAQPDKSGLPSDRFSAERPEGSISTLTIQRTEQRDSAMYRCASSPGGGQIYEQYFGPGTRLTVT.

This sequence joins TRBV4-3 and TRBJ2-1, with D perhaps matching TRBD2 (6 bases). The CDR3 covers 14 residues. V was clipped by 4 bases and J by 9 bases, with 16 bases between them. Germline-derived CDR1 and CDR2 are LGHNA and YSLEER. Here the CDR3 DNA reads TGCGCCAGCAGCCCTCGGGCCGCCGGGGGTGAGCAGTTCTTC. This codes for CASSPRAAGGEQFF.

The V call is TRBV7-2, the J call TRBJ2-5, with 15 bases identical to TRBD2. The germline gives CDR1 SGHTA, CDR2 FQGNSA. Trimming at V came to 5 bases and at J to 5 bases, leaving 12 bases not matched to a gene. The CDR3 totals 18 residues. The CDR3 region is CASSPGGLAGGTGETQYF. CDR3 sequence (DNA): TGTGCCAGCAGCCCCGGGGGACTAGCGGGGGGTACGGGGGAGACCCAGTACTTC.

This rearrangement joins TRBV4-3 to TRBJ1-2; possibly TRBD1 for D (6 bases). Germline lookup yields CDR1 LGHNA and CDR2 YSLEER. This CDR3 spans 14 amino acids. V lost 0 bases and J 4 bases, leaving 9 bases between the germline ends. CDR3 in DNA: TGCGCCAGCAGCCAAGAGACACAGGGCTATGGCTACACCTTC. Residues: CASSQETQGYGYTF.

The chain carries TRBV2 and TRBJ1-1; 8 nucleotides line up with TRBD1. The J segment lost 4 bases and the V segment lost 11 bases, leaving 9 bases of the junction unmatched. CDR3 length: 13 amino acids. Germline assignment: CDR1 SNHLY and CDR2 FYNNEI. Here the CDR3 reads CARSTGVGTEAFF. The CDR3, as DNA: TGTGCCCGCTCGACAGGGGTTGGCACTGAAGCTTTCTTT.

The V call is TRBV7-9, the J call TRBJ1-5, with TRBD1 matching over 11 bases. The length of the CDR3 is 14 residues. V shed 4 bases, J shed 7 bases, and the junction held 3 bases outside the gene matches. Germline lookup yields CDR1 SEHNR and CDR2 FQNEAQ (reference sequence). The chain's CDR3 is CASSSGQGGQPQHF. CDR3 bases: TGTGCCAGCAGCTCGGGACAGGGGGGCCAGCCCCAGCATTTT.

The gene calls are TRBV9 and TRBJ1-6; D is possibly TRBD1 (6 bases). Germline V gene data show CDR1 as SGDLS and CDR2 as YYNGEE. V was clipped by 0 bases and J by 6 bases, with 10 bases between them. CDR3 length: 15 amino acids. Written as DNA, the CDR3 is TGTGCCAGCAGCGTAGACCAGGGGTTTAATTCACCCCTCCACTTT. Its protein product is CASSVDQGFNSPLHF.

This clone was found once. V and J are TRBV15 and TRBJ2-7, with TRBD2 identical over 9 bases. CDR1 is LNHNV and CDR2 is YYDKDF in the germline V gene (reference sequence). Trimming removed 4 bases from V and 2 bases from J; junction bases left unmatched: 6. This CDR3 is 15 amino acids long. The CDR3 spells CATSTGGGGTYEQYF. The CDR3 region has the DNA TGTGCCACCAGCACGGGCGGGGGGGGTACCTACGAGCAGTACTTC.

The V gene is TRBV5-1, the J gene TRBJ2-5; 9 nucleotides line up with TRBD1. Germline values: CDR1 SGHRS, CDR2 YFSETQ. This CDR3 spans 15 amino acids. The junction had 8 bases not matched to a gene; V was cut back by 4 bases and J by 4 bases. CDR3 region: CASSPVGQGGETQYF. CDR3 in DNA: TGCGCCAGCAGCCCCGTGGGACAGGGAGGAGAGACCCAGTACTTC.

The J gene is TRBJ2-5, the V gene TRBV27, with D maybe TRBD2 (6 bases). The CDR3 is made up of 13 amino acids. V lost 6 bases to trimming and J lost 3 bases, with 11 bases between them. CDR1 is MNHEY, CDR2 SMNVEV, per germline (reference sequence). The CDR3, as DNA: TGTGCCAGCAGCTTCGGCGGGGAAGAGACCCAGTACTTC. It codes for CASSFGGEETQYF.

The chain carries TRBV6-6 and TRBJ1-2; possibly TRBD1 for D (6 bases). Looked up from germline, CDR1 is MNHNY and CDR2 is SVGAGI (reference sequence). The ends were cut back, 8 bases at V and 2 bases at J, with 12 bases in the middle. The CDR3 totals 13 residues. This chain's CDR3 is CASGGALNYGYTF. The CDR3 nucleotides are TGTGCCAGCGGGGGGGCCCTAAACTATGGCTACACCTTC.

This chain connects TRBV19 to TRBJ2-7; TRBD2 matches 8 bases. The trim removed 6 bases at V and 3 bases at J, leaving 7 bases unmatched. The germline gives CDR1 LNHDA, CDR2 SQIVND (reference sequence). The CDR3 loop spans 14 amino acids. CDR3 protein: CASRGETSVYEQYF. CDR3 nucleotides: TGTGCCAGTAGGGGTGAGACTAGCGTCTACGAGCAGTACTTC.

This chain uses TRBV4-3 with TRBJ2-5; 10 positions match TRBD1. Germline CDR1 LGHNA, CDR2 YSLEER. The CDR3 runs to 15 residues. With 4 bases clipped from V and 5 bases from J, the junction kept 7 bases outside the gene matches. CDR3 bases: TGCGCCAGCAGCCGTGGGACAGGGGATTTGGAGACCCAGTACTTC. Its protein product is CASSRGTGDLETQYF.